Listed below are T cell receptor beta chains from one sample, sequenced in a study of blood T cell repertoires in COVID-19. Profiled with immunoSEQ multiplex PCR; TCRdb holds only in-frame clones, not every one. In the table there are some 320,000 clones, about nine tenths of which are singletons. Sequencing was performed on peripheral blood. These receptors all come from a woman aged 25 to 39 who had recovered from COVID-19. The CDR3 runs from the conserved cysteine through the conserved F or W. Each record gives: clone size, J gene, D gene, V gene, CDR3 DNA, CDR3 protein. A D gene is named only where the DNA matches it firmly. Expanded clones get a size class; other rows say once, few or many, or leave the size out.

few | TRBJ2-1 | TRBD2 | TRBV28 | TGTGCCAGCAGTGTAGCGGGGGGCCCCTCGGATGAGCAGTTCTTC | CASSVAGGPSDEQFF
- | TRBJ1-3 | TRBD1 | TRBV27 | TGTGCCAGCAGCCCTCTCAGGGGGCAGAGCTCTGGAAACACCATATATTTT | CASSPLRGQSSGNTIYF
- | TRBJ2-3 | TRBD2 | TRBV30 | TGTGCCTGGAGTGCCCTAGCGGTAGATACGCAGTATTTT | CAWSALAVDTQYF
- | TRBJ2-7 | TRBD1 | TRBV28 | TGTGCCAGCAGTGGGGGGACAGGGCCAGACTACGAGCAGTACTTC | CASSGGTGPDYEQYF
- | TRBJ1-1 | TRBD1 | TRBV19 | TGTGCCAGTAGTATAGTTTTGTGGGGACAGGAAAACACTGAAGCTTTCTTT | CASSIVLWGQENTEAFF
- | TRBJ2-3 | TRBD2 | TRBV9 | TGTGCCAGCAGCGTAGTGGCTAGCGGGGGGCCAAACACAGATACGCAGTATTTT | CASSVVASGGPNTDTQYF
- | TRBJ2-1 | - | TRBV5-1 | TGCGCCAGCAGCTTGCGGGGGTCCTACAATGAGCAGTTCTTC | CASSLRGSYNEQFF
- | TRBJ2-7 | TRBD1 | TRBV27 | TGTGCCAGCAGTTGGACAGGGGGCCCCTACGAGCAGTACTTC | CASSWTGGPYEQYF
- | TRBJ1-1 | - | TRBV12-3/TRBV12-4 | TGTGCCAGCAGTCGACCGGGACACTTTGAAGCTTTCTTT | CASSRPGHFEAFF
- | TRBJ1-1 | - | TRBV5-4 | TGTGCCAGCAGCTCGGCGACGGGAGGGTGGACTGAAGCTTTCTTT | CASSSATGGWTEAFF
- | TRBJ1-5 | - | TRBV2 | TGTGCCAGCAGCCCGGGACTGAGTTATCAGCCCCAGCATTTT | CASSPGLSYQPQHF
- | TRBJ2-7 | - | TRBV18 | TGTGCCAGCTCACCTGTGACAGACGGCTACGAGCAGTACTTC | CASSPVTDGYEQYF
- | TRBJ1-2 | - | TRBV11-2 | TGTGCCAGCAGCCCAGGACAGTCCTATGGCTACACCTTC | CASSPGQSYGYTF
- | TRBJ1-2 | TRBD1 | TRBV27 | TGTGCCAGCAGTTTACGGGAGGGGGCGCCCTATGGCTACACCTTC | CASSLREGAPYGYTF
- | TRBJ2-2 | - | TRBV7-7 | TGTGCCAGCAGCTTATCACGGGAGTTTGGTACCGGGGAGCTGTTTTTT | CASSLSREFGTGELFF
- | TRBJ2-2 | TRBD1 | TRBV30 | TGTGCCTGGGGGGGACAGTCGAACACCGGGGAGCTGTTTTTT | CAWGGQSNTGELFF
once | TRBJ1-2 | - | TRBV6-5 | TGTGCCAGCAGTTACTCGCAGGGCAATGGCTACACCTTC | CASSYSQGNGYTF
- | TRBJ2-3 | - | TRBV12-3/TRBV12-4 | TGTGCCAGCAGTTTTCCAGACACAGATACGCAGTATTTT | CASSFPDTDTQYF
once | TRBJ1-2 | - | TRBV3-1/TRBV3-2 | TGTGCCAGCAGCCAAGCCATTTTTCAACGACAGAAGGGGTCCTTCGGCTACACCTTC | CASSQAIFQRQKGSFGYTF
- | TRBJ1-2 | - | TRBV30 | TGTGCCTGGGCACAGGGATCGGGCTATGGCTACACCTTC | CAWAQGSGYGYTF
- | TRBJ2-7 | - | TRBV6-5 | TGTGCCAGCAGTTTCGGCGGGGGCTCGAGGGAGCAGTACTTC | CASSFGGGSREQYF
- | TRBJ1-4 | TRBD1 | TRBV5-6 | TGTGCCAGCAGCTCCCTCCTATTACAGGGGAGTTATGAAAAACTGTTTTTT | CASSSLLLQGSYEKLFF
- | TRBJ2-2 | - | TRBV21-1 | TGTGCCAGCAGCAAAGCAGGGCGGACAGGGAACGAACACCGGGGAGCTGTTTTT | CASSKAGRTGNEHRGAVF
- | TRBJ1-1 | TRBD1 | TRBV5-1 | TGCGCCAGCAGCTTGGTTCGGGACAGGGACAACACTGAAGCTTTCTTT | CASSLVRDRDNTEAFF
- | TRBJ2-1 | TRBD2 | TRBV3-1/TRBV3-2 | TGTGCCAGCAGCCCTGGGACTAGCGGGGGGTCCTACAATGAGCAGTTCTTC | CASSPGTSGGSYNEQFF
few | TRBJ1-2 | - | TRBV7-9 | TGTGCCAGCAGCCTGGCAGGGGACGATGGCTACACCTTC | CASSLAGDDGYTF
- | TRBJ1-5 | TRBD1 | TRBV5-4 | TGTGCCAGCAGCTTGAAGGGGGCTCTTCGCAATCAGCCCCAGCATTTT | CASSLKGALRNQPQHF
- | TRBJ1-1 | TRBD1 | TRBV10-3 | TGTGCCATCAGTGATGAAAGAGTGACAGGGGGCACTGAAGCTTTCTTT | CAISDERVTGGTEAFF
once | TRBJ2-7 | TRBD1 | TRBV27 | TGTGCCAGCAGTTTCTGGGACAGGATCCACGAGCAGTACTTC | CASSFWDRIHEQYF
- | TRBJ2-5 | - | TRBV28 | TGTGCCAGCAGTTTGAGGACTACCGTGACCCAGTACTTC | CASSLRTTVTQYF
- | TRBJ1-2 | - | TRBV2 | TGTGCCAGCAAACGCCCGGCGGCAGGGTCTTGGGGTGACTATGGCTACACCTTC | CASKRPAAGSWGDYGYTF
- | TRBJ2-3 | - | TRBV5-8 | TGTGCCAGCAGCCGGGACACGGACACAGATACGCAGTATTTT | CASSRDTDTDTQYF
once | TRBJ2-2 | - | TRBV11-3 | TGTGCCAGCAGCTTAGCTCAAGGCCGAGGGTCCGGGGAGCTGTTTTTT | CASSLAQGRGSGELFF
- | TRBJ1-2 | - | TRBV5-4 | TGTGCCAGCAGCTTAATCAGGGAGGAATATGGCTACACCTTC | CASSLIREEYGYTF
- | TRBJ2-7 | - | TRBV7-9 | TGTGCCAGCACGCGGGGGCTAGCGGAAACCTACGAGCAGTACTTC | CASTRGLAETYEQYF
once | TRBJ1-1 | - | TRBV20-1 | TGCAGTGCTAGTCAGGGGACGAACACTGAAGCTTTCTTT | CSASQGTNTEAFF
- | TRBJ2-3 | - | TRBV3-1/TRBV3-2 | TGTGCCAGCAGCCAATACAGGGACCAGTATTTT | CASSQYRDQYF
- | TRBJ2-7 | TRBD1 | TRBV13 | TGTGCCAGCAGCCCTGGTCAGGGGGCGCTGGGTCAGTACTTC | CASSPGQGALGQYF
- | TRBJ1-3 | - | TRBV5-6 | TGTGCCAGCAGCTTGACAGATGGAAACACCATATATTTT | CASSLTDGNTIYF
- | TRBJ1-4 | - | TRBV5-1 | TGCGCCAGCAGCCCGGGCCAACTAGGTGAAAAACTGTTTTTT | CASSPGQLGEKLFF
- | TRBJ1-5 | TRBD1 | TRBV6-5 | TGTGCCAGCAGTTTCCGACAGGGTGACCAGCCCCAGCATTTT | CASSFRQGDQPQHF
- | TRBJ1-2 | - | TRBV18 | TGTGCCAGCTCACCAACGGGGGACTATGGCTACACCTTC | CASSPTGDYGYTF
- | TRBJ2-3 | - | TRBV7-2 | TGTGCCAGCAGCCACGTGGTGGGCAGGCTAACAGATACGCAGTATTTT | CASSHVVGRLTDTQYF
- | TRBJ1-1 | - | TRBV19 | TGTGCCAGTAAATTGGGGGGAGCCACGAACACTGAAGCTTTCTTT | CASKLGGATNTEAFF
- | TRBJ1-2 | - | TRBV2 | TGTGCCGCAGAAGGAGATAACTATGGCTACACCTTC | CAAEGDNYGYTF
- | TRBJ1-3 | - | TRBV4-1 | TGCGCCAGCAGCCAATCCTACCTTTCTGAGGGCGGAAACACCATATATTTT | CASSQSYLSEGGNTIYF
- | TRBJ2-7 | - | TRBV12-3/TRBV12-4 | TGTGCCAGCAGTTGGGGGGGCCACGAGCAGTACTTC | CASSWGGHEQYF
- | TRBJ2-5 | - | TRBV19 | TGTGCCAGTAGTCGGTCCGGATTGTCGGAGGAGACCCAGTACTTC | CASSRSGLSEETQYF
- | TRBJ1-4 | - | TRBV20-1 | TGCAGTGCTAGCCCCTTCCAAAAACTGTTTTTT | CSASPFQKLFF
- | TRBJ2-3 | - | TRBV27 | TGTGCCAGCAGTTTATCAGTTACGGGCACAGATACGCAGTATTTT | CASSLSVTGTDTQYF
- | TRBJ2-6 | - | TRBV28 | TGTGCCAGCAGTTTACCGGGGGGCGTTGGGGCCAACGTCCTGACTTTC | CASSLPGGVGANVLTF
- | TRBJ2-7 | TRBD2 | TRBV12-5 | TGTGCCCTCGGGGTGCGGGAGGCCTACGAGCAGTACTTC | CALGVREAYEQYF
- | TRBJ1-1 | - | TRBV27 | TGTGCCAGCAGTTGGGACACCTCGAACACTGAAGCTTTCTTT | CASSWDTSNTEAFF
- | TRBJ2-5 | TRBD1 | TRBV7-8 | TGTGCCAGCAGCTTAAGGGACAGATTCCAAGAGACCCAGTACTTC | CASSLRDRFQETQYF
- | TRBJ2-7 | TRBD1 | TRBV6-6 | TGTGCCAGCGGGGGCACCCGACAGGGCGGGCACGAGCAGTACTTC | CASGGTRQGGHEQYF
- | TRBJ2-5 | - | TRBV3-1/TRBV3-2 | TGTGCCAGCAGCCAAGTCAAAGCGGTCCTCCAAGAGACCCAGTACTTC | CASSQVKAVLQETQYF
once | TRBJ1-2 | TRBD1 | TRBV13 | TGTGCCAGCAGCCTGAAGGGGGCGCTTATGGGGTGGGGCTATGGCTACACCTTC | CASSLKGALMGWGYGYTF
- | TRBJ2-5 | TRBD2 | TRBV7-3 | TGTGCCAGCAGCCAAAATCCGACTGGACTAGCCGGGGAGACCCAGTACTTC | CASSQNPTGLAGETQYF
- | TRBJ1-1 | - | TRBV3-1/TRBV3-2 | TGTGCCAGCAGCCAAGATAGGAAAGGGAGCACTGAAGCTTTCTTT | CASSQDRKGSTEAFF